The 10 T cell receptor beta chains reported below all come from one sample, sequenced in a study of identifying expanded T cells in peripheral blood. This table comes from immunoSEQ multiplex PCR, and its TCRdb copy is limited to in-frame clones, with some not included. The table lists 97,000 or so clones, around 89% of them singletons, with 13% to 15% in the top ten. Sequencing was done on a sample of blood. The source is a person between 18 and 70 years old in good health.

The CDR3 DNA follows: TGTGCCGTCGCAGGGGGGCTTTCGTCGAACACTGAAGCTTTCTTT. Protein product: CAVAGGLSSNTEAFF. This chain uses TRBV10-3 with TRBJ1-1; 7 nucleotides match TRBD1. The CDR3 is 15 amino acids. In germline, CDR1 is ENHRY, CDR2 SYGVKD. The V gene end was trimmed by 11 bases and the J gene end by 1 base; junction bases not matched to a gene: 13.

The chain employs TRBV15 and TRBJ2-4; D remains ambiguous. The CDR3 loop spans 15 amino acids. V gave up 1 base and J gave up 8 bases, with 15 bases separating them. Germline V lookup: CDR1 LNHNV, CDR2 YYDKDF (reference sequence). The CDR3 DNA follows: TGTGCCACCAGCAGAGTTGGGAAAAGCCCCCACATTCAGTACTTC. Encoded protein: CATSRVGKSPHIQYF. The complete variable domain, with remaining parts taken from reference TRBV15 and TRBJ2-4, reads DAMVIQNPRYQVTQFGKPVTLSCSQTLNHNVMYWYQQKSSQAPKLLFHYYDKDFNNEADTPDNFQSRRPNTSFCFLDIRSPGLGDTAMYLCATSRVGKSPHIQYFGAGTRLSVL.

The chain carries TRBV28 and TRBJ1-1; D unresolved. The V gene's germline CDR1 is MDHEN and CDR2 SYDVKM. V gave up 5 bases and J gave up 7 bases, with 17 bases separating them. This CDR3 is built from 14 residues. For the CDR3, the DNA is TGTGCCAGCAGTCCGTGGAGGGAGGCCCTTGAAGCTTTCTTT. Translated, it gives CASSPWREALEAFF.

The chain links TRBV7-2 to TRBJ2-1; 13 bases align to TRBD2. CDR1 is SGHTA and CDR2 is FQGNSA in the germline V gene. J gave up 9 bases and V 2 bases, and 1 base lay outside the gene matches. The CDR3 has 14 residues. CDR3 in amino acids: CASSLRTSGSEQFF. CDR3 nucleotides: TGTGCCAGCAGCTTACGGACTAGCGGGAGTGAGCAGTTCTTC.

This clone was counted only a few times. The chain combines TRBV6-5 with TRBJ1-2; D unresolved. The CDR3 is 14 residues long. Trimming shortened V by 0 bases and J by 2 bases, and 7 bases separated the two germline ends. Germline V gene lookup returns CDR1 MNHEY and CDR2 SVGAGI. The DNA for the CDR3 is TGTGCCAGCAGTTACTCCTTCCGGAACTATGGCTACACCTTC. Protein: CASSYSFRNYGYTF.

The V gene is TRBV11-2, the J gene TRBJ1-3; D gene ambiguous. Germline CDR1 is SGHAT and CDR2 is FQNNGV. The V end was cut by 2 bases, the J end by 8 bases, with 4 bases between. There are 11 residues in the CDR3. As DNA, the CDR3 is TGTGCCAGCAGCTTAACACACACCATATATTTT. Amino acid sequence: CASSLTHTIYF.

This rearrangement joins TRBV28 to TRBJ2-3, with D tentatively TRBD1 (6 bases). Germline V gene lookup returns CDR1 MDHEN and CDR2 SYDVKM. The CDR3 spans 17 residues. Trimming pared 6 bases from V and 0 bases from J, leaving 19 bases between. CDR3 coding DNA: TGTGCCAGCAGGTCCCGGACAGCCCTAACTAGCACAGATACGCAGTATTTT. Its protein product is CASRSRTALTSTDTQYF.

Only one count was recorded for this clone. The V and J genes are TRBV9 and TRBJ2-2, with 9 bases that match TRBD2. The V gene end was trimmed by 6 bases and the J gene end by 3 bases; junction bases not matched to a gene: 12. The CDR3 is 17 amino acids. From germline, CDR1 is SGDLS and CDR2 YYNGEE. Here the CDR3 reads CASKVAGVRGYTGELFF. In DNA, the CDR3 is TGTGCCAGCAAAGTAGCGGGAGTAAGGGGGTACACCGGGGAGCTGTTTTTT. Full variable domain (remainder filled in from reference TRBV9 and TRBJ2-2): DSGVTQTPKHLITATGQRVTLRCSPRSGDLSVYWYQQSLDQGLQFLIQYYNGEERAKGNILERFSAQQFPDLHSELNLSSLELGDSALYFCASKVAGVRGYTGELFFGEGSRLTVL.

The chain combines TRBV6-1 with TRBJ1-4, with D tentatively TRBD1 (6 bases). This CDR3 region has 14 residues. V was cut by 11 bases and J by 7 bases, with 20 bases left in between. Per germline, CDR1 MNHNS and CDR2 SASEGT. As DNA, the CDR3 is TGTGCCCTCGGGGGCCTGGGGGGGACTGAAAAACTGTTTTTT. Encoded protein: CALGGLGGTEKLFF.

This chain links TRBV2 with TRBJ1-2; 8 bases match TRBD1. There are 12 residues in the CDR3. The V gene's germline CDR1 is SNHLY and CDR2 FYNNEI. V lost 9 bases and J lost 3; bases outside the gene matches: 3. This CDR3 reads CARSTGDYGYTF. For the CDR3, the DNA is TGTGCCAGGTCGACAGGGGACTATGGCTACACCTTC.